This entry lists 13 T cell receptor beta chains sequenced from one sample in a study of CD8 T cells in Susac syndrome. Random hexamers were used to reverse transcribe the RNA input (about 0.45 to 1 ug). TCRdb itself ran the immunoSEQ multiplex PCR reads through MiXCR, one entry per CDR3 protein. The data show roughly 110,000 distinct CDR3 sequences, approximately 91% seen once. The source material was CD4+ T cells from PBMCs. The receptor set was obtained from a human donor in good health.

This chain joins TRBV7-2 and TRBJ2-1; possibly TRBD2 for D (6 bases). The V end lost 3 bases, the J end lost 8 bases, and 11 bases lay between the germline ends. The CDR3 is 13 amino acids. Germline V gene sequence: CDR1 SGHTA, CDR2 FQGNSA. As DNA, the CDR3 is TGTGCCAGCAGCTTTAACCGGGGGTATGAGCAGTTCTTC. Translating gives CASSFNRGYEQFF.

The chain combines TRBV6-2 or TRBV6-3 with TRBJ2-7; D call uncertain. The CDR3 is 15 residues long. Germline-derived CDR1 and CDR2 are MNHEY and SVGEGT. V was cut by 7 bases and J by 0 bases, with 16 bases left in between. DNA of the CDR3: TGTGCCAGCATCGAAGCCGGAACTCCCTCCTACGAGCAGTACTTC. It yields the protein CASIEAGTPSYEQYF.

V usage is TRBV6-6 and J usage is TRBJ2-7; D possibly corresponds to TRBD2 (6 bases). The CDR3 spans 14 residues. The germline gives CDR1 MNHNY, CDR2 SVGAGI (reference sequence). Trimming cost V 7 bases and J 5 bases, with 18 bases left between them. CDR3 sequence reads: CASNLGGKANEQYF. CDR3 nucleotides: TGTGCCAGCAATCTCGGGGGAAAGGCTAACGAGCAGTACTTC.

This clonotype was observed a single time. V usage is TRBV21-1 and J usage is TRBJ2-7; TRBD2 reflects the table's D call only, with no check against the DNA. TRBV21-1 is labeled a pseudogene. The CDR3 is 15 residues long. In DNA, the CDR3 is TGTGCCAGCCCCATCCCAGCGGGAGGGCCCTACGAGCAGTACTTC. Amino acid sequence: CASPIPAGGPYEQYF.

This sequence joins TRBV14 and TRBJ1-1, with 9 bases fitting TRBD1. V shed 3 bases, J shed 1 base, and the junction held 6 bases outside the gene matches. This CDR3 spans 16 amino acids. Germline loops: CDR1 SGHDN, CDR2 FVKESK. CDR3: CASSHRTGAGNTEAFF. The CDR3 coding sequence is TGTGCCAGCAGCCACCGGACAGGGGCGGGGAACACTGAAGCTTTCTTT. Combining the CDR3 with reference TRBV14 and TRBJ1-1 gives the whole variable domain EAGVTQFPSHSVIEKGQTVTLRCDPISGHDNLYWYRRVMGKEIKFLLHFVKESKQDESGMPNNRFLAERTGGTYSTLKVQPAELEDSGVYFCASSHRTGAGNTEAFFGQGTRLTVV.

This rearrangement joins TRBV7-9 to TRBJ2-7; D is perhaps TRBD2 (6 bases). Germline-derived CDR1 and CDR2 are SEHNR and FQNEAQ (reference sequence). Trimming took 5 bases from V and 6 from J, leaving 14 bases between them. The CDR3 runs 13 residues. In nucleotides, the CDR3 is TGTGCCAGCAGCCGCGGGACTCCCCCCGAGCAGTACTTC. Protein: CASSRGTPPEQYF.

The CDR3 DNA follows: TGTGCCAGTTATCGTACGGGGGTCGGAAAGACCCAGTACTTC. It yields the protein CASYRTGVGKTQYF. The gene calls are TRBV7-9 and TRBJ2-5; D may be TRBD2 (6 bases). V lost 9 bases, J lost 6 bases, and 20 bases lay in between. The V gene's germline CDR1 is SEHNR and CDR2 FQNEAQ (reference sequence). The CDR3 runs to 14 residues.

This rearrangement joins TRBV4-3 to TRBJ2-5; TRBD1 matches 7 bases. In germline, CDR1 is LGHNA, CDR2 YSLEER. The CDR3 covers 14 residues. The junction had 4 bases not matched to a gene; V was cut back by 2 bases and J by 4 bases. The DNA for the CDR3 is TGCGCCAGCAGCCAAACTAACAGGGGAGAGACCCAGTACTTC. Translating gives CASSQTNRGETQYF.

The chain joins TRBV29-1 to TRBJ2-5; 7 bases fit TRBD1. V was pared by 3 bases and J by 5 bases, with 3 bases of the junction left unmatched. Germline lookup yields CDR1 SQVTM and CDR2 ANQGSEA. There are 12 residues in the CDR3. The CDR3 spells CSVETGSETQYF. In nucleotides, the CDR3 is TGCAGCGTTGAGACAGGGAGCGAGACCCAGTACTTC.

The CDR3 reads CASSSPQGARSYGYTF. The CDR3 coding sequence is TGTGCCAGCAGTTCGCCCCAGGGGGCGCGGAGCTATGGCTACACCTTC. V is TRBV6-5 and J is TRBJ1-2; 8 positions agree with TRBD1. V shed 4 bases, J shed 4 bases, and the junction held 11 bases outside the gene matches. The CDR3 length is 16 residues. From germline, CDR1 is MNHEY and CDR2 SVGAGI.

The DNA for the CDR3 is TGTGCCAGCAGCCGCCGACAGAACACTGAAGCTTTCTTT. This encodes CASSRRQNTEAFF. The chain recombines TRBV3-1 with TRBJ1-1; D unclear. Trimming pared 4 bases from V and 1 base from J, leaving 7 bases between. The CDR3 loop spans 13 amino acids. Germline V lookup: CDR1 LGHDT, CDR2 YNNKEL (reference sequence).

The chain links TRBV6-2 or TRBV6-3 to TRBJ1-1, with 8 positions matching TRBD1. The CDR3 is 17 amino acids. V dropped 6 bases and J dropped 2; count of bases not matched to a gene: 14. Germline CDR1 and CDR2: MNHEY and SVGEGT. CDR3 sequence (DNA): TGTGCCAGCAGACGACCCTTTATGGGACAGGTCAACACTGAAGCTTTCTTT. It translates to CASRRPFMGQVNTEAFF.

The chain joins TRBV2 to TRBJ2-1, with 16 bases identical to TRBD2. The CDR3 totals 15 residues. The V and J ends lost 9 bases and 4 bases, in that order; junction bases with no gene match: 3. Germline loops: CDR1 SNHLY, CDR2 FYNNEI. In DNA, the CDR3 is TGTGCCAGAGGGACTAGCGGGGGGGGGTACAATGAGCAGTTCTTC. Translation: CARGTSGGGYNEQFF. The whole variable domain, remainder taken from reference TRBV2 and TRBJ2-1, is EPEVTQTPSHQVTQMGQEVILRCVPISNHLYFYWYRQILGQKVEFLVSFYNNEISEKSEIFDDQFSVERPDGSNFTLKIRSTKLEDSAMYFCARGTSGGGYNEQFFGPGTRLTVL.